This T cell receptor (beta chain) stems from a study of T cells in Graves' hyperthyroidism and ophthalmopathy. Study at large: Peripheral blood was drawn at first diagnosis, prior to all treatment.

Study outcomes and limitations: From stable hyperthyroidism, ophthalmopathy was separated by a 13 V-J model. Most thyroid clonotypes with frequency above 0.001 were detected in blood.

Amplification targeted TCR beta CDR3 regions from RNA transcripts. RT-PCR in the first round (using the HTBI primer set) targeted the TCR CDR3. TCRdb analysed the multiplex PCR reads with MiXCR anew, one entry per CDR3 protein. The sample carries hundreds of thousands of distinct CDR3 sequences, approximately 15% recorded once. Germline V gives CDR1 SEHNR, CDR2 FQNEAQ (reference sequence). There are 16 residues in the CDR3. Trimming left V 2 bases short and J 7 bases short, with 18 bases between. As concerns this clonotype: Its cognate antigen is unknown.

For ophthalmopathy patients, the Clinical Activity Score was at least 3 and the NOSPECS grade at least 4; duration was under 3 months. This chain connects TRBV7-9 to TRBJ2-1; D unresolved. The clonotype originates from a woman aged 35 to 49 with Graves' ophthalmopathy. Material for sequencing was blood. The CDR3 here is CASSLRAIPPQNEQFF. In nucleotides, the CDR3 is TGTGCCAGCAGCTTAAGGGCCATCCCCCCCCAGAATGAGCAGTTCTTC.